This TCR beta chain is drawn from a study of Tregs in tolerant kidney transplant recipients. Notes on this clone: Its cognate antigen is unknown.

Recipients received nonmyeloablative bone marrow transplants from related graft donors, with transient mixed chimerism. Unstimulated Tregs (CD4+CD25+CD127-) and CD4+CD25- non-Tregs were sorted from PBMCs. The CDR3 has 17 amino acids. Germline lookup yields CDR1 SGHRS and CDR2 YFSETQ. J was trimmed by 2 bases and V by 0 bases; bases with no gene match: 6. General study findings and limits: Antigen-driven expansion was suggested because donor-specific Tregs expanded more than all Tregs in tolerant patients.

TCRdb's copy holds only in-frame clones and misses some; the assay was immunoSEQ multiplex PCR. Of under 90,000 clones in the sample, more than 85% were seen once. The sample in question was CD4+ T cells from blood (PBMCs), obtained 24 months after the transplant. This sequence originates from a human patient who received a combined kidney and bone marrow transplant. The graft donor may have contributed some T cells. This chain uses TRBV5-1 with TRBJ2-5; 11 positions match TRBD2. This chain's CDR3 is CASSLVASGGKQETQYF. CDR3 DNA sequence: TGCGCCAGCAGCTTGGTGGCTAGCGGGGGGAAACAAGAGACCCAGTACTTC.